Presented here are 29 T cell receptor beta chains from one specimen sequenced in a study of STAT3 mutations in large granular lymphocyte leukemia. The table came from immunoSEQ multiplex PCR; TCRdb's copy has only in-frame clones and leaves some out. The table shows about 12,000 clones, with 65% to 85% occurring only once. Study-level findings and limits: Every T-cell large granular lymphocyte leukemia patient had at least one immunodominant TCR beta clonotype.

For these TCRs, the target antigens are not known. Source material: peripheral blood mononuclear cells. These receptors came from a man between 60 and 75 years old with T-cell large granular lymphocyte leukemia. Some clones in this sample may be carry-over from other donors' samples.

This chain connects TRBV7-2 to TRBJ1-3, with D perhaps matching TRBD1 (6 bases). The ends were cut back, 1 base at V and 4 bases at J, with 23 bases in the middle. CDR3 length: 19 amino acids. Germline V gene lookup returns CDR1 SGHTA and CDR2 FQGNSA. CDR3 residues: CASSLGMGGRRQGGNTIYF. CDR3 DNA sequence: TGTGCCAGCAGCTTAGGGATGGGTGGCAGGCGCCAGGGGGGAAACACCATATATTTT.

The chain couples TRBV28 to TRBJ2-1, with a possible D match to TRBD2 (5 bases). V dropped 6 bases and J dropped 4 bases, with 16 bases sitting between them. There are 15 residues in the CDR3. Germline loops: CDR1 MDHEN, CDR2 SYDVKM. The CDR3 DNA is TGTGCCAGCAGCCCCCGGGGTCAGAATTACAATGAGCAGTTCTTC. Its protein is CASSPRGQNYNEQFF.

This chain links TRBV5-4 with TRBJ2-3; no reliable D call. The CDR3 is 13 amino acids. Germline V gene data show CDR1 as SGHNT and CDR2 as YYREEE (reference sequence). V shed 2 bases and J shed 5 bases, with 9 bases lying between them. The CDR3 DNA sequence: TGTGCCAGCAGCTTCGGGCTCCAAGATACGCAGTATTTT. Translating it yields CASSFGLQDTQYF.

The CDR3 DNA reads TGTGCCTCCTCTTGGGGGGGCGCTGGGAACACTGAAGCTTTCTTT. This translates into CASSWGGAGNTEAFF. The chain employs TRBV11-2 and TRBJ1-1; D possibly corresponds to TRBD1 (6 bases). V dropped 11 bases and J dropped 1 base, with 20 bases sitting between them. The V gene's germline CDR1 is SGHAT and CDR2 FQNNGV. The CDR3 extends over 15 amino acids.

The rearrangement links TRBV7-2 to TRBJ1-1; possible D gene TRBD1, 6 bases. The CDR3 has 15 amino acids. Germline V gene lookup returns CDR1 SGHTA and CDR2 FQGNSA. V shed 4 bases and J shed 3 bases, with 15 bases lying between them. The CDR3 protein is CASSWGRRGDTEAFF. The DNA for the CDR3 is TGTGCCAGCAGCTGGGGACGGAGGGGGGACACTGAAGCTTTCTTT.

The J gene is TRBJ2-1, the V gene TRBV7-9; TRBD2 matches 11 bases. Germline V gene lookup returns CDR1 SEHNR and CDR2 FQNEAQ (reference sequence). The CDR3 totals 16 residues. V dropped 0 bases and J dropped 9; count of bases not matched to a gene: 7. CDR3 DNA: TGTGCCAGCAGCTTAGCACTAGCGGGAGCCTCCCCTGAGCAGTTCTTC. Encoded protein: CASSLALAGASPEQFF.

The CDR3 protein is CASSLGGSYNEQFF. In DNA form, the CDR3 reads TGTGCCAGCAGCTTGGGCGGCTCCTACAATGAGCAGTTCTTC. The V and J genes are TRBV5-4 and TRBJ2-1, with no clear D. This CDR3 region has 14 residues. V lost 0 bases, J lost 0 bases, and 4 bases lay in between. The germline V gene encodes CDR1 SGHNT and CDR2 YYREEE (reference sequence).

The genes are TRBV27 and TRBJ2-3; the D gene is possibly TRBD2 (5 bases). From germline, CDR1 is MNHEY and CDR2 SMNVEV (reference sequence). Trimming shortened V by 3 bases and J by 1 base, and 14 bases separated the two germline ends. This CDR3 comprises 16 residues. CDR3 sequence reads: CASSLRSSRRTDTQYF. The CDR3 bases are TGTGCCAGCAGTTTGAGGTCTAGCAGACGCACAGATACGCAGTATTTT.

The chain combines TRBV9 with TRBJ1-1; D not certain. CDR3 length: 13 amino acids. Germline V gene lookup returns CDR1 SGDLS and CDR2 YYNGEE. V shed 4 bases and J shed 11 bases, with 18 bases lying between them. The CDR3 DNA sequence: TGTGCCAGCAGCCGGGCGGGATCCCGCGATGCTTTCTTT. Its translation: CASSRAGSRDAFF.

This clone appeared once. The same CDR3 can be traced to other DNA sequences in this sample. The chain has TRBV7-9 and TRBJ2-1; 10 nucleotides agree with TRBD2. Looked up from germline, CDR1 is SEHNR and CDR2 is FQNEAQ (reference sequence). The V gene end was trimmed by 2 bases and the J gene end by 1 base; junction bases not matched to a gene: 2. The CDR3 extends over 16 amino acids. The CDR3 region has the DNA TGTGCCAGCAGCTTATCACTAGCGGGATCCTACAATGAGCAGTTCTTC. This translates into CASSLSLAGSYNEQFF.

The chain carries TRBV5-8 and TRBJ2-3; 10 positions agree with TRBD2. In germline, CDR1 is SGHTS, CDR2 YDEGEE. The V and J ends lost 3 bases and 0 bases, in that order; junction bases with no gene match: 4. The CDR3 extends over 16 amino acids. The CDR3 DNA sequence: TGTGCCAGCAGCTCTAGGGGACTAGCGAGCACAGATACGCAGTATTTT. Its protein product is CASSSRGLASTDTQYF. The variable domain in full, completed from reference TRBV5-8 and TRBJ2-3, reads EAGVTQSPTHLIKTRGQQATLRCSPISGHTSVYWYQQALGLGLQFLLWYDEGEERNRGNFPPRFSGRQFPNYSSELNVNALELEDSALYLCASSSRGLASTDTQYFGPGTRLTVL.

This chain joins TRBV30 and TRBJ2-1; 12 bases are a match to TRBD2. The V and J ends lost 1 base and 8 bases, in that order; junction bases with no gene match: 9. This CDR3 has 16 amino acids. The germline gives CDR1 GTSNPN, CDR2 SVGIG (reference sequence). CDR3: CAWSAPLAGGEDEQFF. The CDR3 nucleotides read TGTGCCTGGAGTGCGCCCCTAGCGGGAGGGGAAGATGAGCAGTTCTTC.

The gene calls are TRBV18 and TRBJ1-1, with D perhaps matching TRBD1 (5 bases). The germline CDR1 and CDR2 sequences are KGHSH and LQKENI. V lost 4 bases and J lost 2, with 14 bases in between. This CDR3 spans 15 amino acids. The CDR3 nucleotides are TGTGCCAGCTCACGACTCCCGACAGAAAACACTGAAGCTTTCTTT. As protein: CASSRLPTENTEAFF.

This clone was seen only once. The chain is built from TRBV5-1 and TRBJ2-2; 9 bases match TRBD1. J gave up 4 bases and V 7 bases, and 5 bases lay outside the gene matches. The length of the CDR3 is 14 residues. Germline assignment: CDR1 SGHRS and CDR2 YFSETQ. The DNA of the CDR3 is TGCGCCAGCGAACAGGGGGCGGGCACCGGGGAGCTGTTTTTT. This encodes CASEQGAGTGELFF.

The V gene is TRBV6-6, the J gene TRBJ1-1, with D uncertain. The CDR3 has 15 amino acids. Trimming shortened V by 2 bases and J by 0 bases, and 10 bases separated the two germline ends. CDR1 MNHNY and CDR2 SVGAGI come from the germline V gene (reference sequence). In DNA, the CDR3 is TGTGCCAGCAGTTACATCCCAGGAGTGAACACTGAAGCTTTCTTT. Translating gives CASSYIPGVNTEAFF.

This sequence joins TRBV18 and TRBJ2-3, with D tentatively TRBD1 (5 bases). CDR1 is KGHSH, CDR2 LQKENI, per germline. CDR3 length: 14 residues. V lost 3 bases and J lost 4, with 11 bases in between. The CDR3 spells CASSPGRAPDTQYF. The CDR3 region has the DNA TGTGCCAGCTCACCGGGCAGGGCGCCAGATACGCAGTATTTT.

V and J are TRBV18 and TRBJ1-1, with 7 bases aligning to TRBD1. This CDR3 region has 14 residues. Trimming removed 3 bases from V and 4 bases from J; junction bases left unmatched: 5. Per the germline V gene, CDR1 is KGHSH and CDR2 is LQKENI. CDR3: CASSPPQGSTEAFF. The CDR3 coding sequence is TGTGCCAGCTCACCGCCACAGGGGAGCACTGAAGCTTTCTTT.

The chain links TRBV5-1 to TRBJ2-4, with D maybe TRBD1 (5 bases). Germline V gene data show CDR1 as SGHRS and CDR2 as YFSETQ. The CDR3 is 13 amino acids. V gave up 1 base and J gave up 8 bases, with 10 bases separating them. The DNA for the CDR3 is TGCGCCAGCAGCTTGCCAGGGTTGGACATTCAGTACTTC. Amino acid sequence: CASSLPGLDIQYF. Variable domain in full (rest from reference TRBV5-1 and TRBJ2-4): KAGVTQTPRYLIKTRGQQVTLSCSPISGHRSVSWYQQTPGQGLQFLFEYFSETQRNKGNFPGRFSGRQFSNSRSEMNVSTLELGDSALYLCASSLPGLDIQYFGAGTRLSVL.

V is TRBV10-1 and J is TRBJ1-1; TRBD1 is a possible D gene (5 bases). V shed 7 bases and J shed 0 bases, with 15 bases lying between them. The CDR3 has 15 residues. Germline V lookup: CDR1 WNHNN, CDR2 SYGVQD (reference sequence). CDR3 DNA: TGCGCCAGCACTAAAGACAGCCTGATGAACACTGAAGCTTTCTTT. As protein: CASTKDSLMNTEAFF.

The chain joins TRBV7-9 to TRBJ2-3; the match to TRBD2 covers 14 bases. V lost 1 base, J lost 6 bases, and 9 bases stayed unmatched. Looked up from germline, CDR1 is SEHNR and CDR2 is FQNEAQ (reference sequence). The CDR3 length is 18 residues. CDR3 sequence: CASSLGPGLAGVLDTQYF. In DNA, the CDR3 is TGTGCCAGCAGCTTAGGACCGGGACTAGCGGGAGTCCTGGATACGCAGTATTTT. Together with reference TRBV7-9 and TRBJ2-3, the CDR3 gives the full variable domain: DTGVSQNPRHKITKRGQNVTFRCDPISEHNRLYWYRQTLGQGPEFLTYFQNEAQLEKSRLLSDRFSAERPKGSFSTLEIQRTEQGDSAMYLCASSLGPGLAGVLDTQYFGPGTRLTVL.

V gene TRBV9 combines with J gene TRBJ1-1, with D possibly TRBD1 on 6 matching bases. The CDR3 sequence is 16 residues long. Germline lookup yields CDR1 SGDLS and CDR2 YYNGEE. V lost 4 bases, J lost 0 bases, and 16 bases lay in between. For the CDR3, the DNA is TGTGCCAGCAGCCCAACTGGACAGCCAATGAACACTGAAGCTTTCTTT. This codes for CASSPTGQPMNTEAFF. The whole variable domain, remainder taken from reference TRBV9 and TRBJ1-1, is DSGVTQTPKHLITATGQRVTLRCSPRSGDLSVYWYQQSLDQGLQFLIQYYNGEERAKGNILERFSAQQFPDLHSELNLSSLELGDSALYFCASSPTGQPMNTEAFFGQGTRLTVV.

This clone has a single count. V and J are TRBV30 and TRBJ2-3; 10 bases map to TRBD2. This CDR3 has 14 residues. The germline gives CDR1 GTSNPN, CDR2 SVGIG (reference sequence). V lost 0 bases and J lost 6; bases outside the gene matches: 3. CDR3 region: CAWSVLAGVDTQYF. CDR3 DNA sequence: TGTGCCTGGAGTGTCCTAGCGGGAGTGGATACGCAGTATTTT.

The chain employs TRBV5-4 and TRBJ2-1; TRBD2 aligns across 13 bases. CDR3 length: 15 amino acids. CDR1 and CDR2 (germline): SGHNT, YYREEE (reference sequence). Trimming took 4 bases from V and 8 from J; bases not matched to a gene: 6. CDR3 amino acids: CASSAGLAGVDEQFF. CDR3 nucleotides: TGTGCCAGCAGCGCCGGACTAGCGGGAGTGGATGAGCAGTTCTTC.

This sequence joins TRBV29-1 and TRBJ1-2, with 9 positions matching TRBD1. This CDR3 is built from 13 residues. V shed 1 base and J 5 bases; nucleotides not matched to a gene: 2. Germline CDR1 is SQVTM and CDR2 is ANQGSEA. CDR3 residues: CSVEGTGVYGYTF. DNA of the CDR3: TGCAGCGTTGAAGGGACAGGGGTTTATGGCTACACCTTC.

The chain employs TRBV5-1 and TRBJ2-5; the D is unclear. This CDR3 is 13 amino acids long. Trimming pared 1 base from V and 5 bases from J, leaving 9 bases between. Germline lookup yields CDR1 SGHRS and CDR2 YFSETQ. CDR3: CASSLFADETQYF. CDR3 DNA sequence: TGCGCCAGCAGCTTGTTTGCCGACGAGACCCAGTACTTC.

This sequence joins TRBV14 and TRBJ2-2; TRBD2 matches at 7 bases. CDR1 and CDR2 from the germline V gene are SGHDN and FVKESK. The trim removed 1 base at V and 2 bases at J, leaving 1 base unmatched. This CDR3 region has 15 residues. CDR3 sequence: CASSQAGGNTGELFF. CDR3 DNA: TGTGCCAGCAGCCAAGCGGGAGGTAACACCGGGGAGCTGTTTTTT. Full variable domain (rest looked up from reference TRBV14 and TRBJ2-2): EAGVTQFPSHSVIEKGQTVTLRCDPISGHDNLYWYRRVMGKEIKFLLHFVKESKQDESGMPNNRFLAERTGGTYSTLKVQPAELEDSGVYFCASSQAGGNTGELFFGEGSRLTVL.

The rearrangement joins TRBV18 to TRBJ2-2, with 10 bases fitting TRBD2. V was clipped by 2 bases and J by 0 bases; unmatched bases: 9. The CDR3 length is 19 residues. Germline assignment: CDR1 KGHSH and CDR2 LQKENI. The CDR3 spells CASSPEASGRFANTGELFF. CDR3 in DNA: TGTGCCAGCTCACCAGAGGCTAGCGGGAGATTCGCGAACACCGGGGAGCTGTTTTTT.

The CDR3 DNA is TGCAGCGTTACTCTGAACACCGGGGAGCTGTTTTTT. It codes for CSVTLNTGELFF. The rearrangement joins TRBV29-1 to TRBJ2-2; the D is unclear. Germline values: CDR1 SQVTM, CDR2 ANQGSEA. The CDR3 loop spans 12 amino acids. The V end was cut by 5 bases, the J end by 1 base, with 5 bases between.

The chain links TRBV6-5 to TRBJ2-3; 9 positions agree with TRBD1. V shed 2 bases and J 6 bases; nucleotides not matched to a gene: 9. Germline CDR1 reads MNHEY; CDR2 reads SVGAGI. The CDR3 contains 16 residues. CDR3 nucleotides: TGTGCCAGCAGTTACCCCACAGGGGGCTCTATGGATACGCAGTATTTT. It yields the protein CASSYPTGGSMDTQYF.